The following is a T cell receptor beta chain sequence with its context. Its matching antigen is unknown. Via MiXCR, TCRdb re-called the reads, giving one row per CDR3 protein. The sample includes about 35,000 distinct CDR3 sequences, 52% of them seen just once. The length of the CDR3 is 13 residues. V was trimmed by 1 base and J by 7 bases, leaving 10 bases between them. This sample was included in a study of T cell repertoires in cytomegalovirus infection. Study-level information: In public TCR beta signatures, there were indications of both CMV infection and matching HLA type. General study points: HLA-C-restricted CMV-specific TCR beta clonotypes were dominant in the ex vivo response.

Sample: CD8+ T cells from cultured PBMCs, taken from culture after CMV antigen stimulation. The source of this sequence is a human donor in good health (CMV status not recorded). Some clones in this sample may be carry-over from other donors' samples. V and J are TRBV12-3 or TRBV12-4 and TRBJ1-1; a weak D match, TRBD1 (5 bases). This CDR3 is CASSLGTGYEAFF. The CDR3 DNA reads TGTGCCAGCAGTTTAGGTACAGGCTATGAAGCTTTCTTT.